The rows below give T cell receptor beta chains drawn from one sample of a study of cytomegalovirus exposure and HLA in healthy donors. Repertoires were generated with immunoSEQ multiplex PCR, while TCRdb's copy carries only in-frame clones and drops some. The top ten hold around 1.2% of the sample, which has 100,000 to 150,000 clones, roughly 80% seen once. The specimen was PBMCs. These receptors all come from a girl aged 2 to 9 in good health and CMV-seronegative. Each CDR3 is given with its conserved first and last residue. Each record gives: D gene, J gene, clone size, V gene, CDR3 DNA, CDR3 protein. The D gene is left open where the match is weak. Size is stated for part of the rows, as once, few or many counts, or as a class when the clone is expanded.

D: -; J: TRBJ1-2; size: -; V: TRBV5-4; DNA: TGTGCCAGCAGCCGGGGGGGAACAGATGGCTACACCTTC; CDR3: CASSRGGTDGYTF
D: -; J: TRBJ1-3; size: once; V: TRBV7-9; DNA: TGTGCCAGCAGCTTAGCTGATTGGGGCCAGGTCGACTCTGGAAACACCATATATTTT; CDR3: CASSLADWGQVDSGNTIYF
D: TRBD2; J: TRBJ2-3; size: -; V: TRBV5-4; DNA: TGTGCCAGCAGCTACCTAGCGGTAATATACACAGATACGCAGTATTTT; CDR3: CASSYLAVIYTDTQYF
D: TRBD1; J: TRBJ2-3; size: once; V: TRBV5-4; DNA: TGTGCCAGCAGCCGGGACAGGGTAGTAGATACGCAGTATTTT; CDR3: CASSRDRVVDTQYF
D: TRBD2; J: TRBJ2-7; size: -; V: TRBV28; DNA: TGTGCCAGCAGTTCACGACTAGCGGGAGCTTCCTACGAGCAGTACTTC; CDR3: CASSSRLAGASYEQYF
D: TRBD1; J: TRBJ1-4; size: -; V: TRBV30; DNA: TGTGCCTGGAACAGGGGGCATGAAAAACTGTTTTTT; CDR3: CAWNRGHEKLFF
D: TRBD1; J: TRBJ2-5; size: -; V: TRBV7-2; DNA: TGTGCCAGCAGCTTAGTAGGCAGGGGGCGAGAGACCCAGTACTTC; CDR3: CASSLVGRGRETQYF
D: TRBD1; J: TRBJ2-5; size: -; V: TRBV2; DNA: TGTGCCAGCAGCGAAGACAGGGCCTACCAAGAGACCCAGTACTTC; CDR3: CASSEDRAYQETQYF
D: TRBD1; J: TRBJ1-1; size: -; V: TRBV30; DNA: TGTGCCTGGAGTGTACCGGGGGACAGGGCTTTCTTT; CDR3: CAWSVPGDRAFF
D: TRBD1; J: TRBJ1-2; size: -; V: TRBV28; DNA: TGTGCCAGCAGTTTATTTGGGACAGGTGATGGCTACACCTTC; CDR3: CASSLFGTGDGYTF
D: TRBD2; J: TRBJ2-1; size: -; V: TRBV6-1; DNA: TGTGCCAGCAGTGAAGCTCTCGCGGGAGCCCTCAATGAGCAGTTCTTC; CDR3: CASSEALAGALNEQFF
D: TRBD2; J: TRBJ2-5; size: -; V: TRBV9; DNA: TGTGCCAGCAGCGTGCTTGGCGGGAGTGGGACCCAGTACTTC; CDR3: CASSVLGGSGTQYF
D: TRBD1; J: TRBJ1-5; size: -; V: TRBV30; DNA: TGTGCCTGGAGCGAAGGGGGCGGCCAGCCCCAGCATTTT; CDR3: CAWSEGGGQPQHF
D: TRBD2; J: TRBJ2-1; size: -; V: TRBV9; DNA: TGTGCCAGCAGCGAGACGCGGGGGAGCTCCTACAATGAGCAGTTCTTC; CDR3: CASSETRGSSYNEQFF
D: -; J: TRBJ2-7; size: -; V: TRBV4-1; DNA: TGCGCCAGCAGCCAAGCGGAGATTTCCTACGAGCAGTACTTC; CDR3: CASSQAEISYEQYF
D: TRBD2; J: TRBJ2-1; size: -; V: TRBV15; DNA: TGTGCCACCAGGTCCATACGGACTAGCGGGTACAATGAGCAGTTCTTC; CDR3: CATRSIRTSGYNEQFF
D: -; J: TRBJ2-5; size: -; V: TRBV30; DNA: TGTGCCTGGAGTGTAAGGGGTATTGAGACCCAGTACTTC; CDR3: CAWSVRGIETQYF
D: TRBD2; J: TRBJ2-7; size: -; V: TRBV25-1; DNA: TGTGCCAGCAGTGGATCCCGGGGGGGAAGTTACGAGCAGTACTTC; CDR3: CASSGSRGGSYEQYF
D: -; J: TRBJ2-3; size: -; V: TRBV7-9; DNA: TGTGCCAGCAGCTTAGATGAGGGTCCAGATACGCAGTATTTT; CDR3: CASSLDEGPDTQYF
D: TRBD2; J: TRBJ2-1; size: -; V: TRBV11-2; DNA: TGTGCCAGCAGCTTCAGCGGGAGGGTCTACAATGAGCAGTTCTTC; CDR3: CASSFSGRVYNEQFF
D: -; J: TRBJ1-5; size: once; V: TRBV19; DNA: TGTGCCAGTAGTCCTACAGGGATTCAGCCCCAGCATTTT; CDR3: CASSPTGIQPQHF
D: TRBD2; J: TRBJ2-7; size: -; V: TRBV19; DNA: TGTGCCAGTAGTATGAAAGGGGGTACTAGCGGTACCTACGAGCAGTACTTC; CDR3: CASSMKGGTSGTYEQYF
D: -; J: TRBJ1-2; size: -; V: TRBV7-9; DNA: TGTGCCAGCAGCCCGGGGAGGACTCTTACTGGCTACACCTTC; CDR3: CASSPGRTLTGYTF
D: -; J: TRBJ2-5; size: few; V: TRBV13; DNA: TGTGCCAGCAGCGTCCGCGACTCAGAGACCCAGTACTTC; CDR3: CASSVRDSETQYF
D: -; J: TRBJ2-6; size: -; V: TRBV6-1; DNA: TGTGCCAGCAGTGAGGGAGGCTCTGGGGCCAACGTCCTGACTTTC; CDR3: CASSEGGSGANVLTF
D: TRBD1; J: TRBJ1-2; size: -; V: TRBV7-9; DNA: TGTGCCAGCAGCGGACAGACAGGGGATCATGGCTACACCTTC; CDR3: CASSGQTGDHGYTF
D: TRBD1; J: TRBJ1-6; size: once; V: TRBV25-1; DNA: TGTGCCAGCAGGGACAGGGCCAATTCACCCCTCCACTTT; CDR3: CASRDRANSPLHF
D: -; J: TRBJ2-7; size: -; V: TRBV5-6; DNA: TGTGCCAGCAGCAAGACAGGAGACTACGAGCAGTACTTC; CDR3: CASSKTGDYEQYF
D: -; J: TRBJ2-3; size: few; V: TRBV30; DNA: TGTGCCTGGAACGGTATAGTTTTCACAGATACGCAGTATTTT; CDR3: CAWNGIVFTDTQYF
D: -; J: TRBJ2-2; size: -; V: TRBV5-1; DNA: TGCGCCAGCAGCTTGGTACAGGGAGTCACCGGGGAGCTGTTTTTT; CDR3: CASSLVQGVTGELFF
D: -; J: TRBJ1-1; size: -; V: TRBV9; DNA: TGTGCCAGCAGCGCCCCAGGGGACAAGGACACTGAAGCTTTCTTT; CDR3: CASSAPGDKDTEAFF
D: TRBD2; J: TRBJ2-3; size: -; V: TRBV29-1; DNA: TGCAGCGTTGCTTACGGGACTAGCGGTCCAGATACGCAGTATTTT; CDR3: CSVAYGTSGPDTQYF
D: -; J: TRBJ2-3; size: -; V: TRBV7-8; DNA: TGTGCCAGCAGCTTAGTTTCTGATACGCAGTATTTT; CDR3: CASSLVSDTQYF
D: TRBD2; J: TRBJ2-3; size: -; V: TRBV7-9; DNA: TGTGCCAGCAGCTCACAGCGGGGTGCAGATACGCAGTATTTT; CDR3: CASSSQRGADTQYF
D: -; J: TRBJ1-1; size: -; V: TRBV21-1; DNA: TGTGCCAGCAGCAAAGTCGGACAGGGAGGGAATGAAGCTTTCTTT; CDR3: CASSKVGQGGNEAFF
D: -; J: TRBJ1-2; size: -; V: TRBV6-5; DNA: TGTGCCAGCAGTTACTCTGCAGCTAACTATGGCTACACCTTC; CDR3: CASSYSAANYGYTF
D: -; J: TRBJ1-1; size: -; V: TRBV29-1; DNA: TGCAGCGTCATACCACGAGGACAGTTCAACACTGAAGCTTTCTTT; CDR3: CSVIPRGQFNTEAFF
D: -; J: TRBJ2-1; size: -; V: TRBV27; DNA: TGTGCCAGCAGCCAAGACAGCTCCTACAATGAGCAGTTCTTC; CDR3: CASSQDSSYNEQFF
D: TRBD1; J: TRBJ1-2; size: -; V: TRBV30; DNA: TGTGCCTGGAGTGGATACAGGGGGTCTTCTGGCTACACCTTC; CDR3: CAWSGYRGSSGYTF
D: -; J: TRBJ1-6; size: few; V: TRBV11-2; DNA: TGTGCCAGCAGCTTAGGGCGGGGGTCAAGCAATTCACCCCTCCACTTT; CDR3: CASSLGRGSSNSPLHF
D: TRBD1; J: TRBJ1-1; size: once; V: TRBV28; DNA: TGTGCCACTCAAACACAGGGGCCCACTGAAGCTTTCTTT; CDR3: CATQTQGPTEAFF